A selection of T cell receptor beta chains follows, all from one sample in a study of T cell responses to AZD1222 COVID-19 vaccine. The table came from immunoSEQ multiplex PCR; TCRdb's copy has only in-frame clones and leaves some out. The sample carries more than 95,000 clones, about 91% recorded once. The sample was peripheral blood, taken on day 0 of AZD1222 vaccination. These receptor sequences come from an adult in good health. Each CDR3 is given with its conserved first and last residue. The order of the fields is V gene, D gene, J gene, clone size, CDR3 DNA, CDR3 protein. The D gene is left open where the match is weak. Some rows mark clone size as missing; the rest say once, few, many or name a class of expanded clone.

V gene: TRBV7-2; D gene: TRBD1; J gene: TRBJ2-6; clone size: few; CDR3 DNA: TGTGCCAGCAGCTTAGTCCCTACAGGGGCTGGGGCCAACGTCCTGACTTTC; CDR3 protein: CASSLVPTGAGANVLTF
V gene: TRBV19; D gene: NA; J gene: TRBJ1-2; clone size: once; CDR3 DNA: TGTGCCAGTAGTATAGGGGTCCTGGACTATGGCTACACCTTC; CDR3 protein: CASSIGVLDYGYTF
V gene: TRBV4-3; D gene: NA; J gene: TRBJ1-2; clone size: NA; CDR3 DNA: TGCGCCAGCAGCCAAGATCGAGGGGGGCCAGGTGGCTACACCTTC; CDR3 protein: CASSQDRGGPGGYTF
V gene: TRBV5-1; D gene: NA; J gene: TRBJ2-6; clone size: few; CDR3 DNA: TGCGCCAGCAGCTTGGTCGGCAGCCCAACCTCTGGGGCCAACGTCCTGACTTTC; CDR3 protein: CASSLVGSPTSGANVLTF
V gene: TRBV9; D gene: NA; J gene: TRBJ2-1; clone size: NA; CDR3 DNA: TGTGCCAGCAGCGTAGCGGGAGCGCTCTACAATGAGCAGTTCTTC; CDR3 protein: CASSVAGALYNEQFF
V gene: TRBV11-2; D gene: NA; J gene: TRBJ1-1; clone size: few; CDR3 DNA: TGTGCCAGCAGCCCCCGGGGGGGAGGGGGTATTATCACTGAAGCTTTCTTT; CDR3 protein: CASSPRGGGGIITEAFF
V gene: TRBV27; D gene: NA; J gene: TRBJ1-5; clone size: NA; CDR3 DNA: TGTGCCAGCAGTTTCGATCGCCGAACCAATCAGCCCCAGCATTTT; CDR3 protein: CASSFDRRTNQPQHF
V gene: TRBV6-6; D gene: NA; J gene: TRBJ1-6; clone size: NA; CDR3 DNA: TGTGCCAGCACCCCACCCTCGGGAGGTTCTAATTCACCCCTCCACTTT; CDR3 protein: CASTPPSGGSNSPLHF
V gene: TRBV14; D gene: TRBD1; J gene: TRBJ2-1; clone size: NA; CDR3 DNA: TGTGCCAGCAGCCGCACAACCGGGACAGTGGATAACAATGAGCAGTTCTTC; CDR3 protein: CASSRTTGTVDNNEQFF
V gene: TRBV7-9; D gene: NA; J gene: TRBJ2-5; clone size: NA; CDR3 DNA: TGTGCCAGCAGTTACCTTGGGGGAGAGACCCAGTACTTC; CDR3 protein: CASSYLGGETQYF
V gene: TRBV6-5; D gene: NA; J gene: TRBJ1-3; clone size: NA; CDR3 DNA: TGTGCCAGCAGCCCGGGACGGCCCTCTGGAAACACCATATATTTT; CDR3 protein: CASSPGRPSGNTIYF
V gene: TRBV6-2/TRBV6-3; D gene: TRBD1; J gene: TRBJ1-5; clone size: NA; CDR3 DNA: TGTGCCAGCAGTCAGTACTCGACAGGGTCAAATCAGCCCCAGCATTTT; CDR3 protein: CASSQYSTGSNQPQHF
V gene: TRBV10-3; D gene: NA; J gene: TRBJ1-5; clone size: NA; CDR3 DNA: TGTGCCATCAGTGAGGGACAGAGCAATCAGCCCCAGCATTTT; CDR3 protein: CAISEGQSNQPQHF
V gene: TRBV6-6; D gene: TRBD1; J gene: TRBJ2-7; clone size: NA; CDR3 DNA: TGTGCCAGCAGACCCGGACAGGGGGCACGCGAGCAGTACTTC; CDR3 protein: CASRPGQGAREQYF
V gene: TRBV12-3/TRBV12-4; D gene: NA; J gene: TRBJ2-7; clone size: NA; CDR3 DNA: TGTGCCAGCAGTTTTGAGGTTGCCTACGAGCAGTACTTC; CDR3 protein: CASSFEVAYEQYF
V gene: TRBV18; D gene: TRBD1; J gene: TRBJ1-5; clone size: NA; CDR3 DNA: TGTGCCAGCTCACAGGGACAGGGGAGCGCCCAGCATTTT; CDR3 protein: CASSQGQGSAQHF
V gene: TRBV5-1; D gene: NA; J gene: TRBJ2-3; clone size: NA; CDR3 DNA: TGCGCCAGCAACCCCTCCACCGGTGCTCCAGATACGCAGTATTTT; CDR3 protein: CASNPSTGAPDTQYF
V gene: TRBV2; D gene: NA; J gene: TRBJ2-1; clone size: NA; CDR3 DNA: TGTGCCAGCAGTGAAGCGCACTCACGGGGTGAGCAGTTCTTC; CDR3 protein: CASSEAHSRGEQFF
V gene: TRBV20-1; D gene: TRBD1; J gene: TRBJ1-2; clone size: few; CDR3 DNA: TGCAGTGCTCGTGGACAGGGGCTAGAGTATGGCTACACCTTC; CDR3 protein: CSARGQGLEYGYTF
V gene: TRBV10-3; D gene: TRBD2; J gene: TRBJ2-7; clone size: NA; CDR3 DNA: TGTGCCATCAGTGGGACTAGCGCCTACGAGCAGTACTTC; CDR3 protein: CAISGTSAYEQYF
V gene: TRBV19; D gene: NA; J gene: TRBJ2-5; clone size: NA; CDR3 DNA: TGTGCCAGTAGTATAGGACTAATGGACGGAGAGACCCAGTACTTC; CDR3 protein: CASSIGLMDGETQYF
V gene: TRBV6-5; D gene: NA; J gene: TRBJ2-7; clone size: NA; CDR3 DNA: TGTGCCAGCAGTAGGGAAACGGGACCGATGCACGAGCAGTACTTC; CDR3 protein: CASSRETGPMHEQYF
V gene: TRBV5-4; D gene: TRBD2; J gene: TRBJ2-1; clone size: NA; CDR3 DNA: TGTGCCAGCAGGTCTAGCGGGGACTCCTACAATGAGCAGTTCTTC; CDR3 protein: CASRSSGDSYNEQFF